This is a list of T cell receptor beta chains from one sample in a study of OX40 agonist ivuxolimab in advanced cancers. Measured with immunoSEQ multiplex PCR; TCRdb has only the in-frame clones, and not every one. The repertoire holds roughly 41,000 clones, with about 88% as singletons. Sequenced here: CD4+ or CD8+ T cells sorted from blood, sampled in a trial of the OX40 agonist ivuxolimab. The receptors originated from an adult with an advanced solid tumor such as melanoma, head and neck, liver or kidney cancer. Both conserved end residues are part of each CDR3. D genes are given only for firm matches. Size tells how often a clone was seen (once, few, many) or the class of an expanded clone, and some rows leave it out.

v_gene,abundance,j_gene,d_gene,CDR3aa,CDR3nt
TRBV14,few,TRBJ2-1,TRBD1,CASSQGTGGLQVYNEQFF,TGTGCCAGCAGCCAAGGTACAGGGGGCCTACAAGTCTACAATGAGCAGTTCTTC
TRBV18,NA,TRBJ2-7,TRBD2,CASSGLAGTYEQYF,TGTGCCAGCTCAGGACTAGCGGGGACCTACGAGCAGTACTTC
TRBV18,NA,TRBJ2-7,TRBD1,CASSSRQGGSPYEQYF,TGTGCCAGCTCATCAAGACAGGGCGGTTCACCCTACGAGCAGTACTTC
TRBV6-5,NA,TRBJ1-1,TRBD1,CASSYAGREGATEAFF,TGTGCCAGCAGTTACGCGGGTAGGGAGGGGGCGACTGAAGCTTTCTTT
TRBV10-2,NA,TRBJ2-3,NA,CASSEVKLATDTQYF,TGCGCCAGCAGTGAGGTCAAACTAGCCACAGATACGCAGTATTTT
TRBV19,NA,TRBJ2-3,TRBD1,CASSILSTGQDTQYF,TGTGCCAGTAGTATCCTTTCGACAGGGCAAGATACGCAGTATTTT
TRBV11-1,NA,TRBJ2-7,TRBD1,CASSPGQGSSYEQYF,TGTGCCAGCAGCCCCGGACAGGGCAGCTCCTACGAGCAGTACTTC
TRBV21-1,NA,TRBJ2-5,NA,CASSKEEPKETQYF,TGTGCCAGCAGCAAAGAGGAGCCCAAAGAGACCCAGTACTTC
TRBV6-5,NA,TRBJ1-5,NA,CASSLKINQPQHF,TGTGCCAGCAGCCTCAAGATCAATCAGCCCCAGCATTTT
TRBV30,NA,TRBJ2-2,TRBD2,CAWSPGPSGNTGELFF,TGTGCCTGGAGCCCCGGCCCTAGCGGGAACACCGGGGAGCTGTTTTTT
TRBV7-9,NA,TRBJ2-7,TRBD2,CASSLSSGARGEQYF,TGTGCCAGCAGCTTAAGTAGCGGGGCCCGAGGCGAGCAGTACTTC
TRBV19,NA,TRBJ1-1,NA,CASSTITGTRDTEAFF,TGTGCCAGTTCGACAATTACAGGGACAAGGGACACTGAAGCTTTCTTT